A single sample gave rise to the 24 T cell receptor beta chains below, sequenced in a study of T cells in Graves' hyperthyroidism and ophthalmopathy. Amplification of TCR beta CDR3 regions used RNA as the template. The HTBI set primed first-round TCR CDR3 RT-PCR. One entry per CDR3 protein, called by TCRdb with MiXCR from the multiplex PCR reads. The data contain more than 650,000 distinct CDR3 sequences, less than 15% of them seen just once; the ten biggest clones take up roughly 10%. Specimen: blood. The receptors were gathered from a woman aged 18-30 years with Graves' hyperthyroidism.

The sample holds many counts of this clonotype. The chain couples TRBV2 to TRBJ2-3; 9 positions agree with TRBD2. The CDR3 runs 15 residues. With 4 bases clipped from V and 0 bases from J, the junction kept 2 bases outside the gene matches. In germline, CDR1 is SNHLY, CDR2 FYNNEI. The CDR3 protein is CASSAGTSSTDTQYF. In DNA, the CDR3 is TGTGCCAGCAGTGCCGGGACTAGCAGCACAGATACGCAGTATTTT.

This clonotype was observed a handful of times. The V gene is TRBV24-1, the J gene TRBJ2-1; TRBD1 agrees at 11 bases. This CDR3 has 15 amino acids. The ends lost 4 bases at V and 5 bases at J; junction bases unmatched: 3. The germline gives CDR1 KGHDR, CDR2 SFDVKD. The CDR3 is CATSDPGQGDNEQFF. The CDR3 bases are TGTGCCACCAGTGACCCGGGACAGGGGGACAATGAGCAGTTCTTC.

The chain employs TRBV4-1 and TRBJ1-3; weak D call: TRBD1 (6 bases). Germline V gene sequence: CDR1 MGHRA, CDR2 YSYEKL. V shed 3 bases and J shed 0 bases, with 15 bases lying between them. The CDR3 is 17 amino acids. In nucleotides, the CDR3 is TGCGCCAGCAGCCAGGGCAGGGGCAAGAGCTCTGGAAACACCATATATTTT. Its translation is CASSQGRGKSSGNTIYF.

This clonotype was picked up many times. CDR3: CASSYMVDTGELFF. CDR3 nucleotide sequence: TGTGCCAGCAGCTACATGGTGGACACCGGGGAGCTGTTTTTT. V gene TRBV6-2 or TRBV6-3 combines with J gene TRBJ2-2; D call uncertain. The V and J ends lost 6 bases and 3 bases respectively, with 11 bases between them. The CDR3 length is 14 residues. CDR1 and CDR2 (germline): MNHEY, SVGEGT.

This clonotype showed up just a few times. This chain links TRBV18 with TRBJ1-2; 8 bases line up with TRBD1. Germline CDR1 is KGHSH and CDR2 is LQKENI. V was pared by 6 bases and J by 2 bases, with 17 bases of the junction left unmatched. The CDR3 spans 18 residues. The CDR3: CASSSLELNGQGNYGYTF. The CDR3 DNA sequence: TGTGCCAGCTCGTCATTAGAACTCAATGGACAGGGCAACTATGGCTACACCTTC.

The table lists this clonotype with a few counts. The chain couples TRBV4-3 to TRBJ2-1, with 12 positions matching TRBD2. With 1 base clipped from V and 8 bases from J, the junction kept 9 bases outside the gene matches. CDR3 length: 17 amino acids. Germline CDR1 and CDR2: LGHNA and YSLEER. The CDR3 nucleotides are TGCGCCAGCAGCCAAGTTTTGCTAGCGGGAGGGCCCGATGAGCAGTTCTTC. This translates into CASSQVLLAGGPDEQFF.

This chain connects TRBV30 to TRBJ2-3; 8 bases fit TRBD2. The V gene end was trimmed by 1 base and the J gene end by 1 base; junction bases not matched to a gene: 7. CDR1 GTSNPN and CDR2 SVGIG come from the germline V gene (reference sequence). This CDR3 has 16 residues. The CDR3 loop reads CAWSGITSGGTDTQYF. The CDR3 DNA follows: TGTGCCTGGAGTGGGATAACTAGCGGTGGCACAGATACGCAGTATTTT.

This sequence joins TRBV6-5 and TRBJ1-5, with no clear D. V dropped 0 bases and J dropped 0 bases, with 9 bases sitting between them. The CDR3 contains 16 residues. The germline CDR1 and CDR2 sequences are MNHEY and SVGAGI. The CDR3 region has the DNA TGTGCCAGCAGTTACTCGGGGAGTTATAGCAATCAGCCCCAGCATTTT. Protein: CASSYSGSYSNQPQHF.

This clonotype appeared a few times. This rearrangement joins TRBV2 to TRBJ2-7; a possible D gene is TRBD2 (5 bases). Germline assignment: CDR1 SNHLY and CDR2 FYNNEI. Trimming left V 6 bases short and J 3 bases short, with 18 bases between. The CDR3 has 15 amino acids. The CDR3 nucleotides are TGTGCCAGCAGCTTGGAATCGCGGGCCAACTACGAGCAGTACTTC. Residues: CASSLESRANYEQYF.

V usage is TRBV7-2 and J usage is TRBJ2-3; no definite D call. The CDR3 loop spans 14 amino acids. Trimming removed 5 bases from V and 2 bases from J, with 11 bases in between. The germline gives CDR1 SGHTA, CDR2 FQGNSA. DNA of the CDR3: TGTGCCAGCAGCCTAAGAAGGACCACAGATACGCAGTATTTT. Translating gives CASSLRRTTDTQYF.

This clonotype was detected many times. J is TRBJ2-6 and V is TRBV2, with 9 positions matching TRBD1. Trimming cost V 6 bases and J 2 bases; bases outside gene matches: 5. CDR1 and CDR2 (germline): SNHLY, FYNNEI. The CDR3 has 16 amino acids. CDR3 coding DNA: TGTGCCAGCAGACGGGACAGGGTCCCTGGGGCCAACGTCCTGACTTTC. Amino acid sequence: CASRRDRVPGANVLTF.

This clonotype has a count of ten or more. The genes are TRBV29-1 and TRBJ2-1; 11 positions match TRBD2. V lost 4 bases, J lost 0 bases, and 26 bases stayed unmatched. The germline V gene encodes CDR1 SQVTM and CDR2 ANQGSEA. This CDR3 is built from 23 residues. The CDR3 sequence is CSVARLAGSISFRFGSSYNEQFF. CDR3 nucleotides: TGCAGCGTTGCCCGACTAGCGGGAAGTATCTCATTCAGGTTTGGAAGCTCCTACAATGAGCAGTTCTTC.

This clonotype has a handful of counts. CDR3 region: CSASGPSGYQETQYF. The CDR3 nucleotides read TGCAGTGCTAGTGGGCCTAGCGGGTACCAAGAGACCCAGTACTTC. This chain connects TRBV20-1 to TRBJ2-5; 8 bases agree with TRBD2. This CDR3 region has 15 residues. CDR1 is DFQATT, CDR2 SNEGSKA, per germline (reference sequence). After removal of 3 bases from V and 0 bases from J, the junction contained 6 bases not matched to a gene.

The J gene is TRBJ2-6, the V gene TRBV15; TRBD2 might be the D (6 bases). The V gene lost 1 base and the J gene lost 2 bases, with 6 bases spanning the gap. This CDR3 has 15 amino acids. From germline, CDR1 is LNHNV and CDR2 YYDKDF (reference sequence). The CDR3 loop is CATSRGGAGANVLTF. CDR3 DNA: TGTGCCACCAGCAGAGGGGGGGCTGGGGCCAACGTCCTGACTTTC.

At least ten counts were recorded for this clonotype. This sequence joins TRBV7-2 and TRBJ2-5; D possibly corresponds to TRBD1 (5 bases). This CDR3 spans 14 amino acids. V was cut by 0 bases and J by 0 bases, with 5 bases left in between. Germline-derived CDR1 and CDR2 are SGHTA and FQGNSA. CDR3 in amino acids: CASSLAGHQETQYF. CDR3 bases: TGTGCCAGCAGCTTAGCGGGGCACCAAGAGACCCAGTACTTC.

This clonotype was observed a few times. The gene calls are TRBV19 and TRBJ2-1; maybe TRBD2 (5 bases). Trimming took 8 bases from V and 0 from J, leaving 20 bases between them. Germline CDR1 reads LNHDA; CDR2 reads SQIVND (reference sequence). The length of the CDR3 is 17 residues. The CDR3, as DNA: TGTGCCAGTCGACCAGAGGGAGCCCTGAGCTCCTACAATGAGCAGTTCTTC. It translates to CASRPEGALSSYNEQFF.

This clonotype was counted ten times or more. This chain connects TRBV7-6 to TRBJ2-7, with 10 bases aligning to TRBD2. This CDR3 is 18 amino acids long. Trimming removed 0 bases from V and 2 bases from J; junction bases left unmatched: 10. Per germline, CDR1 SGHVS and CDR2 FNYEAQ. DNA of the CDR3: TGTGCCAGCAGCTTAGCTCAAGCCTGGACTAGCGGAGCCTACGAGCAGTACTTC. The encoded protein is CASSLAQAWTSGAYEQYF.

This clonotype was counted between two and nine times. V is TRBV5-1 and J is TRBJ2-5; D call uncertain. The V gene's germline CDR1 is SGHRS and CDR2 YFSETQ. The CDR3 runs to 14 residues. V lost 0 bases, J lost 0 bases, and 6 bases lay in between. The CDR3 DNA follows: TGCGCCAGCAGCTTGGAGGGTAACCAAGAGACCCAGTACTTC. Translated, it gives CASSLEGNQETQYF.

The sample holds many counts of this clonotype. This rearrangement joins TRBV7-2 to TRBJ2-5, with TRBD2 matching over 9 bases. Germline assignment: CDR1 SGHTA and CDR2 FQGNSA. There are 16 residues in the CDR3. V shed 1 base and J 4 bases; nucleotides not matched to a gene: 7. Here the CDR3 DNA reads TGTGCCAGCAGCTTAGGGGGTAGCGGGAGAGCAGAGACCCAGTACTTC. Translating it yields CASSLGGSGRAETQYF.

CDR3 protein: CASSYLGLAGEETQFF. The CDR3 nucleotides are TGTGCCAGCAGTTACTTAGGACTAGCGGGAGAAGAGACCCAGTTCTTC. The genes are TRBV6-2 or TRBV6-3 and TRBJ2-5; TRBD2 aligns across 13 bases. The J call is uncertain, as TRBJ2-1 better fits the DNA end. This CDR3 spans 16 amino acids. Germline CDR1 is MNHEY and CDR2 is SVGEGT.

In its sample, this clonotype was seen many times. The chain couples TRBV7-8 to TRBJ1-5; 9 bases are shared with TRBD1. The V segment lost 1 base and the J segment 4 bases; nucleotides outside the gene matches: 5. The germline gives CDR1 SGHVS, CDR2 FQNEAQ. This CDR3 is 16 amino acids long. The CDR3 reads CASSLEGQGKNQPQHF. The CDR3 nucleotides are TGTGCCAGCAGCTTAGAGGGACAGGGAAAGAATCAGCCCCAGCATTTT.

This clonotype was found once. The CDR3 DNA reads TGTGCCAGCAGCCCGGCTAGCGGCCAGAACGAGCAGTACTTC. Protein product: CASSPASGQNEQYF. The chain has TRBV6-2 or TRBV6-3 and TRBJ2-7, with 7 bases lining up with TRBD2. V lost 6 bases and J lost 5; bases outside the gene matches: 10. Germline V gene lookup returns CDR1 MNHEY and CDR2 SVGEGT. This CDR3 comprises 14 residues.

The chain joins TRBV19 to TRBJ2-1; TRBD2 matches 9 bases. Germline V gene lookup returns CDR1 LNHDA and CDR2 SQIVND (reference sequence). This CDR3 contains 15 residues. Losses at the gene ends were 3 bases for V and 4 bases for J; bases not matched to a gene: 4. The DNA for the CDR3 is TGTGCCAGTAGTATTGCGGGAGGGCTTTACAATGAGCAGTTCTTC. Encoded protein: CASSIAGGLYNEQFF.

The chain is built from TRBV29-1 and TRBJ2-3; D unresolved. This CDR3 spans 13 amino acids. Germline lookup yields CDR1 SQVTM and CDR2 ANQGSEA. V was shortened by 1 base and J by 6 bases, with 11 bases between the two germline ends. The CDR3 protein is CSVEGYPPDTQYF. The CDR3 nucleotides are TGCAGCGTTGAAGGATACCCTCCGGATACGCAGTATTTT.